The 4 T cell receptor beta chains listed next were all sequenced from one sample in a study of long-term antiretroviral therapy in people with HIV. They ran version v3.0 of the immunoSEQ assay at survey level. The table came from immunoSEQ multiplex PCR; TCRdb's copy has only in-frame clones and leaves some out. The repertoire holds approximately 21,000 clones, with about nine tenths as singletons. The sequenced sample was unsorted PBMCs, obtained 4.4 years before starting antiretroviral therapy. These receptors were collected from a woman aged 25 to 39 with HIV.

By sample fraction, this clone is large (0.1 to 1%). The chain has TRBV6-5 and TRBJ2-7, with D possibly TRBD1 on 5 matching bases. V was trimmed by 5 bases and J by 4 bases, leaving 12 bases between them. This CDR3 has 13 amino acids. Germline lookup yields CDR1 MNHEY and CDR2 SVGAGI. CDR3 residues: CASSLQVGYEQYF. The CDR3, as DNA: TGTGCCAGCAGTCTACAGGTTGGGTACGAGCAGTACTTC.

The chain carries TRBV7-2 and TRBJ1-3; no reliable D call. Germline lookup yields CDR1 SGHTA and CDR2 FQGNSA. Deletions cut 0 bases from V and 0 bases from J, with 6 bases between. The CDR3 runs 15 residues. Here the CDR3 DNA reads TGTGCCAGCAGCTTAGCAAAAGTCTCTGGAAACACCATATATTTT. Its translation: CASSLAKVSGNTIYF.

The gene calls are TRBV6-1 and TRBJ2-7, with 7 bases identical to TRBD2. Germline CDR1 MNHNS, CDR2 SASEGT. The CDR3 is 16 residues long. V lost 4 bases and J lost 2; bases outside the gene matches: 11. CDR3 coding DNA: TGTGCCAGCAGTGTGGCTAGCGGTACATACCCCTACGAGCAGTACTTC. Its translation: CASSVASGTYPYEQYF.

This clone was observed a few times. This chain uses TRBV6-5 with TRBJ1-1; TRBD1 is a possible D gene (6 bases). CDR3 size: 16 residues. The germline V gene has CDR1 MNHEY and CDR2 SVGAGI. Trimming took 0 bases from V and 5 from J, leaving 16 bases between them. DNA of the CDR3: TGTGCCAGCAGTTACTCGATCGGCAGGGGTCGGACTGAAGCTTTCTTT. Translating gives CASSYSIGRGRTEAFF.